The 31 T cell receptor beta chains below were found in one sample sequenced in a study of molecular identifiers for immune sequencing clone quantification. TCRdb fed the PCR reads into MiXCR, producing one record per CDR3 protein. The table includes over 600,000 distinct CDR3 sequences, less than 20% detected once. Sequencing was done on a sample of naive CD8+ T cells from blood, with Jurkat cell RNA spiked in. Indicated subset: FACS-sorted CD8+CD4-CCR7+CD45RA+ naive T cells. All receptors come from a human donor in good health. Some libraries in this study had Jurkat cell RNA spiked in.

This clonotype has at least ten counts. This CDR3 reads CATSEWTSGRSVELFF. In DNA, the CDR3 is TGTGCCACCAGCGAGTGGACTAGCGGGAGGAGTGTGGAGCTGTTTTTT. J is TRBJ2-2 and V is TRBV15; 14 nucleotides match TRBD2. CDR3 length: 16 amino acids. CDR1 and CDR2 from the germline V gene are LNHNV and YYDKDF (reference sequence). The junction had 9 bases not matched to a gene; V was cut back by 5 bases and J by 10 bases. The full variable domain, with the rest looked up from reference TRBV15 and TRBJ2-2, is DAMVIQNPRYQVTQFGKPVTLSCSQTLNHNVMYWYQQKSSQAPKLLFHYYDKDFNNEADTPDNFQSRRPNTSFCFLDIRSPGLGDTAMYLCATSEWTSGRSVELFFGEGSRLTVL.

This clonotype was seen repeatedly, ten times or more. The J gene is TRBJ2-1, the V gene TRBV19; unclear D gene. V was shortened by 9 bases and J by 7 bases, with 13 bases between the two germline ends. Germline CDR1 LNHDA, CDR2 SQIVND (reference sequence). The CDR3 sequence is 12 residues long. CDR3 nucleotides: TGTGCCAGCAAGGTCCCTGGGAATGAGCAGTTCTTC. Residues: CASKVPGNEQFF.

Details on this clonotype: A much larger clone is a single base away; this may be a read error. The chain uses TRBV6-2 or TRBV6-3 and TRBJ1-5, with no clear D. CDR3 length: 15 amino acids. Germline assignment: CDR1 MNHEY and CDR2 SVGEGT. The CDR3: CASSYYGSDNQSQHF. Written as DNA, the CDR3 is TGTGCCAGCAGTTACTACGGCAGTGACAATCAGTCCCAGCATTTT.

In this sample, this clonotype turned up many times. This sequence joins TRBV12-3 or TRBV12-4 and TRBJ2-7, with 8 bases aligning to TRBD1. The CDR3 covers 14 residues. The trim removed 5 bases at V and 2 bases at J, leaving 5 bases unmatched. The CDR3 coding sequence is TGTGCCAGCAGTGGGGACAGGACCACCTACGAGCAGTACTTC. This gives the protein CASSGDRTTYEQYF.

As concerns this clonotype: A much larger clone differs from this one at a single base, so this may be a read error. The chain recombines TRBV7-2 with TRBJ2-7, with 9 positions matching TRBD2. The V gene's germline CDR1 is SGHTA and CDR2 FQGNSA. The length of the CDR3 is 16 residues. V gave up 4 bases and J gave up 4 bases; unmatched junction bases: 11. The CDR3, as DNA: TGTGCCAGCAGCTCCTTGGGATCAGCGGGGGGTTACGAGCAGTACTTC. The encoded protein is CASSSLGSAGGYEQYF.

This clonotype was detected ten times or more. The V gene is TRBV12-3 or TRBV12-4, the J gene TRBJ1-6; 8 bases match TRBD1. The CDR3 is 16 residues long. J was trimmed by 7 bases and V by 5 bases; bases with no gene match: 10. In nucleotides, the CDR3 is TGTGCCAGCAGTCTCAGGACAGGGAACAGGAATTCACCCCTCCACTTT. This sequence encodes CASSLRTGNRNSPLHF.

This clonotype was counted many times. This sequence joins TRBV30 and TRBJ1-4; 7 bases agree with TRBD1. Per germline, CDR1 GTSNPN and CDR2 SVGIG (reference sequence). J was trimmed by 10 bases and V by 3 bases; bases with no gene match: 8. The CDR3 runs to 13 residues. CDR3 loop: CAWRTSGTVKLFF. DNA for the CDR3: TGTGCCTGGAGGACATCCGGGACAGTAAAACTGTTTTTT.

This clonotype was counted only a few times. The chain carries TRBV9 and TRBJ2-2; TRBD2 matches at 9 bases. V shed 4 bases, J shed 6 bases, and the junction held 13 bases outside the gene matches. The V gene's germline CDR1 is SGDLS and CDR2 YYNGEE. This CDR3 region has 17 residues. CDR3 in DNA: TGTGCCAGCAGCTCCGACGGCGCGGGGGGGTATTCCGGGGAGCTGTTTTTT. Protein: CASSSDGAGGYSGELFF. Full variable domain (rest looked up from reference TRBV9 and TRBJ2-2): DSGVTQTPKHLITATGQRVTLRCSPRSGDLSVYWYQQSLDQGLQFLIQYYNGEERAKGNILERFSAQQFPDLHSELNLSSLELGDSALYFCASSSDGAGGYSGELFFGEGSRLTVL.

Turning to this clonotype: Since a much larger clone is just one base distant, this may be a read error. The chain combines TRBV20-1 with TRBJ2-3; D remains unclear. The CDR3 contains 14 residues. Germline CDR1 reads DFQATT; CDR2 reads SNEGSKA (reference sequence). Trimming pared 5 bases from V and 4 bases from J, leaving 16 bases between. The CDR3: CSAGVSTAADTQYF. In nucleotides, the CDR3 is TGCAGTGCTGGAGTTTCTACTGCGGCAGATACGCAGTATTTT.

At least ten counts were recorded for this clonotype. V is TRBV11-3 and J is TRBJ2-1; TRBD2 agrees at 9 bases. Germline-derived CDR1 and CDR2 are SGHNT and YENEEA. The V and J ends lost 3 bases and 5 bases, in that order; junction bases with no gene match: 5. This CDR3 contains 15 residues. The CDR3 DNA follows: TGTGCCAGCAGCTTGAGGACTAGCGAAAACAATGAGCAGTTCTTC. Translated: CASSLRTSENNEQFF.

This clonotype was detected a few times. The J gene is TRBJ2-3, the V gene TRBV4-1; a weak D match, TRBD2 (5 bases). CDR3 length: 14 amino acids. Germline V gene sequence: CDR1 MGHRA, CDR2 YSYEKL. V lost 4 bases to trimming and J lost 1 base, with 9 bases between them. The CDR3 DNA sequence: TGCGCCAGCAGCCCCGGGGATGGCACAGATACGCAGTATTTT. This encodes CASSPGDGTDTQYF.

This clonotype was recorded many times. The chain employs TRBV12-3 or TRBV12-4 and TRBJ1-5; TRBD1 might be the D (6 bases). Trimming removed 3 bases from V and 5 bases from J, with 11 bases in between. This CDR3 has 14 residues. Written as DNA, the CDR3 is TGTGCCAGCAGTTTGGGGGCGACCCATCAGCCCCAGCATTTT. It yields the protein CASSLGATHQPQHF.

The chain has TRBV19 and TRBJ1-1; unclear D gene. Trimming left V 2 bases short and J 2 bases short, with 9 bases between. There are 14 residues in the CDR3. Germline V lookup: CDR1 LNHDA, CDR2 SQIVND (reference sequence). The CDR3 spells CASSISTGNTEAFF. DNA for the CDR3: TGTGCCAGTAGTATAAGTACGGGTAACACTGAAGCTTTCTTT.

This clonotype has at least ten counts. The V gene is TRBV7-8, the J gene TRBJ2-6; D not resolved. This CDR3 has 17 amino acids. V was trimmed by 7 bases and J by 2 bases, leaving 18 bases between them. From germline, CDR1 is SGHVS and CDR2 FQNEAQ. The CDR3 DNA follows: TGTGCCAGCACCACCCAGGCCAGTTCTGCTGGGGCCAACGTCCTGACTTTC. Encoded protein: CASTTQASSAGANVLTF. Drawing the rest from reference TRBV7-8 and TRBJ2-6, the complete variable domain is GAGVSQSPRYKVAKRGQDVALRCDPISGHVSLFWYQQALGQGPEFLTYFQNEAQLDKSGLPSDRFFAERPEGSVSTLKIQRTQQEDSAVYLCASTTQASSAGANVLTFGAGSRLTVL.

Points on this clonotype: A single base separates this from a much larger clone, so it may be a read error. The gene calls are TRBV3-1 and TRBJ1-2; the D is unclear. Per the germline V gene, CDR1 is LGHDT and CDR2 is YNNKEL (reference sequence). The length of the CDR3 is 13 residues. The ends were cut back, 1 base at V and 7 bases at J, with 10 bases in the middle. In DNA, the CDR3 is TGTGCCAGCAGCCAAGGCCCGGGCTCTGGCTACACCTTC. Amino acid sequence: CASSQGPGSGYTF.

There are many counts of this clonotype. V and J are TRBV12-3 or TRBV12-4 and TRBJ1-5; D is perhaps TRBD1 (5 bases). This CDR3 region has 14 residues. V lost 2 bases and J lost 16, with 21 bases in between. As DNA, the CDR3 is TGTGCCAGCAGTTTAATCCGGGACGGCCAAATTAAACATTTT. Its protein product is CASSLIRDGQIKHF.

The chain recombines TRBV3-1 with TRBJ2-2; 9 bases fit TRBD1. The length of the CDR3 is 13 residues. V dropped 10 bases and J dropped 4; count of bases not matched to a gene: 4. CDR1 and CDR2 from the germline V gene are LGHDT and YNNKEL (reference sequence). The CDR3 region has the DNA TGTGCCACCGACAGGGGGAGCACCGGGGAGCTGTTTTTT. This gives the protein CATDRGSTGELFF.

This chain connects TRBV27 to TRBJ2-7; a weak D match, TRBD1 (6 bases). This CDR3 region has 16 residues. The V and J ends lost 2 bases and 3 bases respectively, with 17 bases between them. Germline-derived CDR1 and CDR2 are MNHEY and SMNVEV (reference sequence). In DNA form, the CDR3 reads TGTGCCAGCAGTTTAACACTAGGACAGACTCTCTACGAGCAGTACTTC. Protein product: CASSLTLGQTLYEQYF.

This CDR3 is CASSRSRGQYF. CDR3 in DNA: TGTGCCAGCAGCAGATCTCGGGGTCAGTACTTC. V gene TRBV11-3 combines with J gene TRBJ2-4; D perhaps matches TRBD2 (5 bases). The CDR3 is 11 amino acids. Germline V gene sequence: CDR1 SGHNT, CDR2 YENEEA. V gave up 5 bases and J gave up 12 bases, with 11 bases separating them.

The gene calls are TRBV20-1 and TRBJ2-7; TRBD2 matches 8 bases. Germline assignment: CDR1 DFQATT and CDR2 SNEGSKA (reference sequence). J lost 2 bases, V lost 1 base, and 7 bases had no gene match. This CDR3 has 15 residues. DNA of the CDR3: TGCAGTGCTAGAGTTCTCAACGGGAGGGCCTACGAGCAGTACTTC. This gives the protein CSARVLNGRAYEQYF.

This clonotype was seen ten or more times. This chain joins TRBV15 and TRBJ2-3; 8 bases map to TRBD2. The ends lost 5 bases at V and 2 bases at J; junction bases unmatched: 9. Germline V lookup: CDR1 LNHNV, CDR2 YYDKDF (reference sequence). This CDR3 spans 16 amino acids. Here the CDR3 reads CATSSRGSGVTDTQYF. The CDR3 region has the DNA TGTGCCACCAGCTCCCGGGGTAGCGGGGTCACAGATACGCAGTATTTT.

Concerning this clonotype itself: Being one base from a much bigger clone, this may be a read error. This chain uses TRBV11-2 with TRBJ2-3; possible D gene TRBD2, 5 bases. Germline loops: CDR1 SGHAT, CDR2 FQNNGV. The CDR3 loop spans 15 amino acids. The CDR3 region is CASSYTGPSTDAQYF. CDR3 sequence (DNA): TGTGCCAGCAGCTACACTGGGCCTAGCACAGATGCGCAGTATTTT.

As regards this clonotype: A much larger clone lies one base from this, so it may be a read error. The J gene is TRBJ1-6, the V gene TRBV7-2; D not resolved. The CDR3 covers 19 residues. Per germline, CDR1 SGHTA and CDR2 FQGNSA. CDR3 bases: TGTGCCAGCAGCTTAGCGGACCCCGGCCTGAGCTCCCATAATTCACCCCTCCACTTT. Translated, it gives CASSLADPGLSSHNSPLHF.

Remarks on this clonotype: A much larger clone is a single base away; this may be a read error. V gene TRBV29-1 combines with J gene TRBJ2-7, with 9 positions matching TRBD1. Germline loops: CDR1 SQVTM, CDR2 ANQGSEA. The CDR3 has 14 amino acids. CDR3 bases: TGCAGCGCCACGACAGGGGGATTCTCCTGCGAGCAGTACTTC. Its translation: CSATTGGFSCEQYF.

Note on this clonotype: A much bigger clone sits one base away, suggesting this may be a read error. The chain employs TRBV27 and TRBJ2-7; TRBD1 aligns across 9 bases. J lost 9 bases, V lost 6 bases, and 12 bases had no gene match. CDR3 length equals 14 residues. The germline V gene encodes CDR1 MNHEY and CDR2 SMNVEV (reference sequence). The CDR3 DNA reads TGTGCCAGCAGGCTACAGGGGGCAATCGACGGGCAGTACTTC. It translates to CASRLQGAIDGQYF.

This clonotype appeared many times. The chain uses TRBV7-6 and TRBJ2-5, with 7 bases fitting TRBD1. This CDR3 comprises 15 residues. The ends lost 4 bases at V and 6 bases at J; junction bases unmatched: 11. Germline lookup yields CDR1 SGHVS and CDR2 FNYEAQ. This CDR3 is CASSSSTGIAKTQYF. CDR3 DNA sequence: TGTGCCAGCAGCTCATCGACAGGGATTGCAAAGACCCAGTACTTC.

This clonotype was detected ten times or more. In nucleotides, the CDR3 is TGCGCCAGCAGCTTGGCCGGACAGGGGAGCGTCGGAGCTTTCTTT. Protein product: CASSLAGQGSVGAFF. This sequence joins TRBV5-1 and TRBJ1-1, with 9 positions matching TRBD1. Germline CDR1 reads SGHRS; CDR2 reads YFSETQ. The CDR3 totals 15 residues. Trimming removed 0 bases from V and 10 bases from J; junction bases left unmatched: 10. Complete variable domain (other parts from reference TRBV5-1 and TRBJ1-1): KAGVTQTPRYLIKTRGQQVTLSCSPISGHRSVSWYQQTPGQGLQFLFEYFSETQRNKGNFPGRFSGRQFSNSRSEMNVSTLELGDSALYLCASSLAGQGSVGAFFGQGTRLTVV.

This rearrangement joins TRBV19 to TRBJ2-1, with D unclear. Trimming took off 0 bases at V and 3 bases at J, with 6 bases between the two ends. Germline V gene lookup returns CDR1 LNHDA and CDR2 SQIVND (reference sequence). CDR3 length equals 14 residues. The CDR3 DNA sequence: TGTGCCAGTAGTATAGACGGCAGCTACAATGAGCAGTTCTTC. It specifies CASSIDGSYNEQFF.

V and J are TRBV5-3 and TRBJ2-1; 10 positions match TRBD2. TRBV5-3 is assigned to the ORF class and has an uncertain function. The junction had 13 bases not matched to a gene; V was cut back by 8 bases and J by 8 bases. The CDR3 is made up of 15 amino acids. The CDR3 is CASNLPSGGFYEQFF. Written as DNA, the CDR3 is TGTGCCAGCAACCTCCCTAGCGGGGGTTTCTATGAGCAGTTCTTC.

Ten or more counts support this clonotype. V usage is TRBV20-1 and J usage is TRBJ2-7, with 9 bases that match TRBD2. The CDR3 is 15 residues long. Unmatched junction bases numbered 3, after V lost 0 bases and J lost 0 bases. Germline CDR1 reads DFQATT; CDR2 reads SNEGSKA (reference sequence). The CDR3 region has the DNA TGCAGTGCTAGAGATCTAGCGGGGACCTCCTACGAGCAGTACTTC. Amino acids: CSARDLAGTSYEQYF.

This clonotype was detected many times. The chain couples TRBV29-1 to TRBJ2-1; TRBD2 aligns across 9 bases. V lost 1 base and J lost 4; bases outside the gene matches: 8. Germline V gives CDR1 SQVTM, CDR2 ANQGSEA. The CDR3 has 16 amino acids. The DNA of the CDR3 is TGCAGCGTTGAAGGAATAGCGGGAGTTCGATACAATGAGCAGTTCTTC. Its translation: CSVEGIAGVRYNEQFF.